A single sample gave rise to the 27 T cell receptor beta chains below, sequenced in a study of blood T cell repertoires in COVID-19. The protocol was immunoSEQ multiplex PCR, while the TCRdb copy is restricted to in-frame clones and leaves out a portion. The profile covers about 340,000 clones, with around 85% appearing a single time and 4% to 5% taken by the ten largest. Material for sequencing was PBMCs or T cells enriched from blood (not recorded which). These receptor sequences come from a woman between 35 and 50 years old with acute COVID-19.

This clone was seen a single time. The V gene is TRBV7-6, the J gene TRBJ2-1, with TRBD2 matching over 7 bases. CDR3 size: 17 residues. J gave up 2 bases and V 1 base, and 8 bases lay outside the gene matches. Looked up from germline, CDR1 is SGHVS and CDR2 is FNYEAQ. Written as DNA, the CDR3 is TGTGCCAGCAGCTTAGACCTCCCGGGAGGCCCCTACAATGAGCAGTTCTTC. Translation: CASSLDLPGGPYNEQFF.

V is TRBV6-2 or TRBV6-3 and J is TRBJ2-7; D possibly corresponds to TRBD1 (5 bases). Trimming pared 0 bases from V and 0 bases from J, leaving 24 bases between. The CDR3 spans 20 residues. CDR1 is MNHEY, CDR2 SVGEGT, per germline. Here the CDR3 DNA reads TGTGCCAGCAGTTACTCCGCTACGCACCTCAGGGTCTCCAGCTCCTACGAGCAGTACTTC. Its translation is CASSYSATHLRVSSSYEQYF.

This clone appeared a single time. The rearrangement links TRBV5-1 to TRBJ1-2; D gene uncertain. Deletions cut 7 bases from V and 4 bases from J, with 11 bases between. Germline V gives CDR1 SGHRS, CDR2 YFSETQ. The CDR3 length is 12 residues. Here the CDR3 reads CASRLQIYGYTF. In nucleotides, the CDR3 is TGCGCCAGCCGCCTCCAGATCTATGGCTACACCTTC.

The V and J genes are TRBV29-1 and TRBJ1-2, with D tentatively TRBD1 (5 bases). CDR1 is SQVTM, CDR2 ANQGSEA, per germline. This CDR3 has 13 amino acids. V lost 6 bases, J lost 4 bases, and 15 bases lay in between. CDR3: CSVTLTDFYGYTF. The CDR3 nucleotides read TGCAGCGTGACCTTGACAGATTTCTATGGCTACACCTTC.

The chain has TRBV6-2 or TRBV6-3 and TRBJ2-7; 8 positions match TRBD2. Germline loops: CDR1 MNHEY, CDR2 SVGEGT. This CDR3 comprises 15 residues. J was trimmed by 6 bases and V by 0 bases; bases with no gene match: 7. The CDR3 is CASSYSGRADREQYF. The CDR3 DNA reads TGTGCCAGCAGTTACTCCGGGAGGGCCGATCGCGAGCAGTACTTC.

The chain has TRBV2 and TRBJ2-6; a possible D gene is TRBD1 (7 bases). Germline CDR1 is SNHLY and CDR2 is FYNNEI. The CDR3 contains 17 residues. Trimming pared 1 base from V and 0 bases from J, leaving 10 bases between. The CDR3 region has the DNA TGTGCCAGCAGTGAAGTCAGGGGGGCCTCTGGGGCCAACGTCCTGACTTTC. Translation: CASSEVRGASGANVLTF. Using reference TRBV2 and TRBJ2-6 for the parts outside the CDR3, the full variable domain is EPEVTQTPSHQVTQMGQEVILRCVPISNHLYFYWYRQILGQKVEFLVSFYNNEISEKSEIFDDQFSVERPDGSNFTLKIRSTKLEDSAMYFCASSEVRGASGANVLTFGAGSRLTVL.

V usage is TRBV3-1 (or the pseudogene TRBV3-2) and J usage is TRBJ1-2, with D possibly TRBD1 on 6 matching bases. The CDR3 loop spans 12 amino acids. V lost 6 bases and J lost 8, with 13 bases in between. Germline assignment: CDR1 LGHDT and CDR2 YNNKEL (reference sequence). Here the CDR3 reads CASRGKGVGYTF. In DNA form, the CDR3 reads TGTGCCAGCAGGGGTAAGGGGGTAGGCTACACCTTC.

The rearrangement uses TRBV28 and TRBJ1-3, with 9 positions matching TRBD1. V was pared by 7 bases and J by 4 bases, with 8 bases of the junction left unmatched. This CDR3 has 15 residues. Germline V CDR1 and CDR2: MDHEN, SYDVKM. The CDR3 DNA reads TGTGCCAGCACGCGACAGGGGGGGTCCGGAAACACCATATATTTT. This codes for CASTRQGGSGNTIYF.

V is TRBV2 and J is TRBJ2-7; unclear D gene. CDR1 is SNHLY, CDR2 FYNNEI, per germline. V was trimmed by 2 bases and J by 3 bases, leaving 8 bases between them. The CDR3 is made up of 13 amino acids. CDR3 nucleotide sequence: TGTGCCAGCAGTGAAACAGTTTTCTACGAGCAGTACTTC. Translated, it gives CASSETVFYEQYF.

The chain carries TRBV12-3 or TRBV12-4 and TRBJ1-1; tentatively, D is TRBD1 (6 bases). V lost 6 bases and J lost 10, with 15 bases in between. The CDR3 has 12 residues. In DNA form, the CDR3 reads TGTGCCAGCAGCCCGCGGGGGCGGAGAGCTTTCTTT. This sequence encodes CASSPRGRRAFF.

The chain couples TRBV19 to TRBJ2-3; D gene ambiguous. V was pared by 6 bases and J by 1 base, with 8 bases between. This CDR3 spans 13 amino acids. Germline V gene sequence: CDR1 LNHDA, CDR2 SQIVND (reference sequence). CDR3 sequence: CASRPTRTDTQYF. The CDR3 DNA reads TGTGCCAGTAGGCCTACTCGCACAGATACGCAGTATTTT.

A single count supports this clone. The rearrangement joins TRBV5-1 to TRBJ1-4, with 8 bases aligning to TRBD1. The CDR3 is 16 amino acids. Germline V CDR1 and CDR2: SGHRS, YFSETQ. Losses at the gene ends were 0 bases for V and 2 bases for J; bases not matched to a gene: 3. The CDR3 reads CASSLGYRGTNEKLFF. The CDR3 DNA reads as TGCGCCAGCAGCTTGGGTTACAGGGGGACTAATGAAAAACTGTTTTTT.

This clone was counted a single time. This chain uses TRBV2 with TRBJ2-5; 7 bases line up with TRBD1. Looked up from germline, CDR1 is SNHLY and CDR2 is FYNNEI. The trim removed 7 bases at V and 6 bases at J, leaving 11 bases unmatched. This CDR3 region has 14 residues. CDR3 protein: CASTLDRARQTQYF. CDR3 in DNA: TGTGCCAGCACTTTAGACAGGGCGAGACAGACCCAGTACTTC.

In this sample, this clone turned up once. J is TRBJ1-2 and V is TRBV12-3 or TRBV12-4; D remains unclear. This CDR3 is 12 amino acids long. V shed 10 bases and J shed 4 bases, with 13 bases lying between them. For the CDR3, the DNA is TGTGCCATCAGGATTGCGGTCTATGGCTACACCTTC. The encoded protein is CAIRIAVYGYTF.

This chain joins TRBV28 and TRBJ1-5, with no clear D. V shed 4 bases and J shed 5 bases, with 3 bases lying between them. CDR1 is MDHEN, CDR2 SYDVKM, per germline. The CDR3 spans 11 residues. The CDR3 nucleotides read TGTGCCAGCAGTTCTCATCAGCCCCAGCATTTT. Amino acids: CASSSHQPQHF.

This chain links TRBV6-5 with TRBJ1-2; 9 positions agree with TRBD1. The CDR3 runs to 14 residues. CDR1 MNHEY and CDR2 SVGAGI come from the germline V gene. Unmatched junction bases numbered 10, after V lost 6 bases and J lost 8 bases. As DNA, the CDR3 is TGTGCCAGCAGCGGTCTACAGGGGGCGCGGGGCTACACCTTC. This codes for CASSGLQGARGYTF.

This clone appeared once. V is TRBV7-2 and J is TRBJ2-2, with D possibly being TRBD1 (6 bases). The CDR3 is 16 amino acids. Trimming took 5 bases from V and 1 from J, leaving 14 bases between them. Germline CDR1 reads SGHTA; CDR2 reads FQGNSA. The CDR3 loop reads CASSRQGLGNTGELFF. CDR3 sequence (DNA): TGTGCCAGCAGCCGGCAGGGGCTGGGGAACACCGGGGAGCTGTTTTTT.

This chain joins TRBV3-1 (or the pseudogene TRBV3-2) and TRBJ1-5; TRBD1 aligns across 10 bases. This CDR3 region has 14 residues. Germline V gene sequence: CDR1 LGHDT, CDR2 YNNKEL (reference sequence). J was trimmed by 6 bases and V by 4 bases; bases with no gene match: 3. The CDR3 loop is CASSRGQGSQPQHF. CDR3 sequence (DNA): TGTGCCAGCAGCCGGGGACAGGGGAGTCAGCCCCAGCATTTT.

In this sample, this clone turned up once. The chain uses TRBV7-3 and TRBJ2-1; perhaps TRBD2 as D (5 bases). V lost 5 bases and J lost 5, with 10 bases in between. Germline CDR1 is SGHTA and CDR2 is FQGTGA. This CDR3 comprises 13 residues. As DNA, the CDR3 is TGTGCCAGCAGCCCGGACTTTAACAATGAGCAGTTCTTC. This codes for CASSPDFNNEQFF.

This chain joins TRBV4-3 and TRBJ1-3; perhaps TRBD1 as D (6 bases). V was trimmed by 0 bases and J by 2 bases, leaving 11 bases between them. Germline V gives CDR1 LGHNA, CDR2 YSLEER. This CDR3 is 16 amino acids long. The DNA for the CDR3 is TGCGCCAGCAGCCAAGAAGCCGGGACAACTGGAAACACCATATATTTT. It specifies CASSQEAGTTGNTIYF.

J is TRBJ1-4 and V is TRBV19; D is uncertain. With 6 bases removed from V and 7 bases from J, the gap between germline ends came to 15 bases. The CDR3 spans 14 residues. Germline CDR1 and CDR2: LNHDA and SQIVND (reference sequence). CDR3 sequence reads: CASRHRALSEKLFF. CDR3 DNA: TGTGCCAGTAGACACAGAGCCCTTAGTGAAAAACTGTTTTTT.

The chain links TRBV4-3 to TRBJ2-6; 7 bases are shared with TRBD2. With V trimmed by 0 bases and J by 2 bases, 7 bases remained unmatched. Per germline, CDR1 LGHNA and CDR2 YSLEER. There are 18 residues in the CDR3. The CDR3 sequence is CASSQDMGGEAGANVLTF. In nucleotides, the CDR3 is TGCGCCAGCAGCCAAGATATGGGGGGGGAGGCTGGGGCCAACGTCCTGACTTTC.

The CDR3 here is CASSSGYTEAFF. In DNA, the CDR3 is TGTGCCAGCAGTTCAGGGTACACTGAAGCTTTCTTT. The chain recombines TRBV27 with TRBJ1-1; D might be TRBD1 (5 bases). Looked up from germline, CDR1 is MNHEY and CDR2 is SMNVEV (reference sequence). V was pared by 4 bases and J by 3 bases, with 6 bases between. This CDR3 comprises 12 residues.

The rearrangement uses TRBV9 and TRBJ2-7, with 11 positions matching TRBD1. The CDR3 totals 18 residues. Trimming took 0 bases from V and 3 from J; bases not matched to a gene: 11. CDR1 and CDR2 from the germline V gene are SGDLS and YYNGEE. The CDR3 DNA is TGTGCCAGCAGCGTAGAGGTAAGCGGGACAGGGGGTGACTACGAGCAGTACTTC. The encoded protein is CASSVEVSGTGGDYEQYF.

The chain combines TRBV27 with TRBJ1-6; 9 bases are shared with TRBD1. Germline CDR1 reads MNHEY; CDR2 reads SMNVEV (reference sequence). The length of the CDR3 is 18 residues. J gave up 6 bases and V 2 bases, and 11 bases lay outside the gene matches. In DNA form, the CDR3 reads TGTGCCAGCAGTTTAGGGACAGGGTCGTCTATCCGTAATTCACCCCTCCACTTT. Translation: CASSLGTGSSIRNSPLHF.

The chain carries TRBV20-1 and TRBJ2-7; 9 positions match TRBD1. This CDR3 contains 14 residues. Trimming cost V 3 bases and J 2 bases; bases outside gene matches: 5. CDR1 DFQATT and CDR2 SNEGSKA come from the germline V gene (reference sequence). The CDR3 spells CSASGDRAPYEQYF. The CDR3 nucleotides are TGCAGTGCTAGTGGGGACAGGGCACCCTACGAGCAGTACTTC.

This chain uses TRBV4-3 with TRBJ1-1; D remains ambiguous. The germline gives CDR1 LGHNA, CDR2 YSLEER. V lost 4 bases to trimming and J lost 3 bases, with 18 bases between them. The CDR3 length is 16 residues. Here the CDR3 reads CASSPQSGNFDTEAFF. The CDR3 DNA is TGCGCCAGCAGCCCCCAGTCGGGGAACTTCGACACTGAAGCTTTCTTT.